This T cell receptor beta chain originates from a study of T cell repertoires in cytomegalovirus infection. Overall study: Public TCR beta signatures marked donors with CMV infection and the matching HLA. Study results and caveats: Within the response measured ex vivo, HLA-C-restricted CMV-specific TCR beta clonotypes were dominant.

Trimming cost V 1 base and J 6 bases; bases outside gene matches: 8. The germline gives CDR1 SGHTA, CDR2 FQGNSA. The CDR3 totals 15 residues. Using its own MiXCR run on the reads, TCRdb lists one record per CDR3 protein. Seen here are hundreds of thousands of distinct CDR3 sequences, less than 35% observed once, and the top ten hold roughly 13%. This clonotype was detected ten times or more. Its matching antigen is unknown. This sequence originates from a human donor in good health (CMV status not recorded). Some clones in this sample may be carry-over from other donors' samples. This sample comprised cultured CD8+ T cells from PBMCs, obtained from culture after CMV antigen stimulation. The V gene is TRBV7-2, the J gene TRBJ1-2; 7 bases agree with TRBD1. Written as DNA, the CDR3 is TGTGCCAGCAGCTTAGACAGGGGCGACATAAATGGCTACACCTTC. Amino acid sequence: CASSLDRGDINGYTF.